The following is a TCR beta chain sequence with its context. These data come from a study of blood T cell repertoires in COVID-19. Study-wide context: Whether acute or convalescent, the COVID-19 samples came from the United States, Italy and Spain. PBMCs, B-cell-depleted T cells, or T cells were the source of the cDNA or gDNA that made up the material.

In the original processing: Nucleated cell number was recorded as an estimate derived from reference gene primer amplification. Measured with immunoSEQ multiplex PCR; TCRdb has only the in-frame clones, and not every one. That table supplies the V and J calls and clone size; D and trimming were determined from the DNA. The sample consists of roughly 92,000 clones, 90% of them appearing once. Germline V gene sequence: CDR1 SGHRS, CDR2 YFSETQ. The CDR3 is 13 amino acids. V was trimmed by 2 bases and J by 7 bases, leaving 7 bases between them. Sequencing used peripheral blood. The sequence derives from a man in his fifties with acute or convalescent COVID-19. The chain employs TRBV5-1 and TRBJ1-6; D gene unclear. The CDR3 nucleotides are TGCGCCAGCAGCTTAATTAAAAATTCACCCCTCCACTTT. It encodes CASSLIKNSPLHF.